This note documents a single T cell receptor beta chain sequence. This clone turned up a few times. The antigen it recognizes is unknown. No qualities accompany the bases; no much larger clone lies one base away. Genomic DNA was isolated from the sorted cells so that the TCRbeta CDR3 region could be sequenced. TCRbeta CDR3 regions were sequenced using the immunoSEQ Assay. As stored in TCRdb, this immuneACCESS dataset retains in-frame rearrangements with V and J assigned. A fraction of the clones does not appear; measured against another copy, unresolved V genes explain less than half of the discrepancy, and the remainder lacks a known reason. For this sample there are 90,000 to 95,000 clones; approximately 87% appear just once. Approximately 4.8% of the sample is taken by the ten largest. This entry is derived from a study of OX40 agonist ivuxolimab in advanced cancers. About the investigation overall: Ivuxolimab was an agonistic, fully human IgG2 monoclonal antibody directed against OX40 (CD134), a costimulatory receptor. Of the roughly 51 patients in dose escalation, some 20 had hepatocellular carcinoma, around 15 had melanoma, 9 had renal cell carcinoma and 9 had head and neck cancer. Three dose-escalation patients achieved partial responses, one with hepatocellular carcinoma and two with cutaneous melanoma. Intravenous ivuxolimab was administered to patients every 2 weeks at six dose levels: 0.01, 0.1, 0.3, 1.5, 3 and 10 mg/kg. The paper covers the monotherapy dose-escalation part of the phase I ivuxolimab trial, which included N = 52 patients. Patients were allowed to have had prior anti-PD-1, anti-PD-L1 or anti-CTLA-4 therapy, and approximately 40% of the dose-escalation patients had been treated with checkpoint inhibitors. The point of sequencing TCRbeta in the periphery was to test whether ivuxolimab changed TCR sequence diversity and drove clonal T-cell expansion. In the dose-escalation cohort, 65% to 90% of patients were male, and the mean age was approximately 60 years, with a range of about 23 to 85. Here is what the overall study found, with its caveats: Partial responders in the 0.1-3.0 mg/kg groups had among the lowest normalized peripheral clonal expansion, especially among CD8+ T cells. Low levels of normalized T-cell clonal expansion were also shown by some nonresponding patients. At doses of 0.1 to 3.0 mg/kg, clonal expansion of both CD4+ and CD8+ blood T cells was observed from baseline to week 6. On average, CD8+ T cells showed more expanded clones than CD4+ T cells after ivuxolimab. The antigen specificity of the peripheral T cells that underwent clonal expansion was not determined.

The trial excluded patients who had a history of autoimmune disease or who were on systemic immunosuppression. In every dose cohort, peripheral blood was drawn for TCR sequencing at baseline, cycle 4 day 1, and cycle 7 day 1. The samples were taken from a phase I, first-in-human, multicenter, open-label dose-escalation trial of ivuxolimab. Adults with locally advanced or metastatic melanoma, renal cell, hepatocellular, or head and neck squamous cell carcinoma were enrolled in the trial. Before TCR sequencing, CD4+ T cells and CD8+ T cells were sorted from peripheral blood as separate populations. The sample in question was CD4+ or CD8+ T cells sorted from blood, obtained in a trial of the OX40 agonist ivuxolimab. This receptor was obtained from an adult with an advanced solid tumor such as melanoma, head and neck, liver or kidney cancer.

This receptor carries the CDR3 CASSLTGLAGGADTQYF. In nucleotide form, the sequence is TGTGCCAGCAGCTTAACGGGACTAGCGGGAGGCGCAGATACGCAGTATTTT. This sequence uses TRBV7-3 and TRBJ2-3, with 15 bases matching TRBD2. From cysteine to phenylalanine, the CDR3 is 17 amino acids long. Only the CDR3 part of the read is kept: 51 bases, read in frame from the first base. After removal of 0 bases from V and 4 bases from J, the junction retains 2 bases not matched to a gene. Based on the germline V gene, the CDR1 and CDR2 sequences are SGHTA and FQGTGA. The CDR3 plus the reference TRBV7-3 and TRBJ2-3 genes for the other parts give the full variable domain: GAGVSQTPSNKVTEKGKYVELRCDPISGHTALYWYRQSLGQGPEFLIYFQGTGAADDSGLPNDRFFAVRPEGSVSTLKIQRTERGDSAVYLCASSLTGLAGGADTQYFGPGTRLTVL.